This T cell receptor (beta chain) was documented in a study of blood T cell repertoires in COVID-19. Study-wide background: In each case, the material was cDNA or gDNA derived from T cells, B-cell-depleted T cells, or PBMCs.

From germline, CDR1 is LGHDT and CDR2 YNNKEL (reference sequence). The V end was cut by 3 bases, the J end by 8 bases, with 17 bases between. The CDR3 extends over 14 amino acids. How the authors handled the data: Amplification of reference gene primers provided the estimated nucleated cell counts. Data came from immunoSEQ multiplex PCR; TCRdb stores just in-frame clones and leaves some out. The V and J calls and clone size are taken from that table; D and trimming were inferred from the DNA. Here the sample spans roughly 300,000 clones, under 90% being singletons. Participants were placed into cohorts based on the clinical history they reported. Cohort 3 donors counted as recovered after two negative PCRs, clearance, or resolved symptoms.

The sequence came from a man in his thirties or forties who had recovered from COVID-19. The sequenced sample was PBMCs or T cells enriched from blood (not recorded which). V is TRBV3-1 (or the pseudogene TRBV3-2) and J is TRBJ2-7, with a tentative D call TRBD2 (5 bases). The CDR3 protein is CASSHHSSSGKQYF. The CDR3 DNA sequence: TGTGCCAGCAGCCACCACTCGAGCTCCGGGAAGCAGTACTTC.